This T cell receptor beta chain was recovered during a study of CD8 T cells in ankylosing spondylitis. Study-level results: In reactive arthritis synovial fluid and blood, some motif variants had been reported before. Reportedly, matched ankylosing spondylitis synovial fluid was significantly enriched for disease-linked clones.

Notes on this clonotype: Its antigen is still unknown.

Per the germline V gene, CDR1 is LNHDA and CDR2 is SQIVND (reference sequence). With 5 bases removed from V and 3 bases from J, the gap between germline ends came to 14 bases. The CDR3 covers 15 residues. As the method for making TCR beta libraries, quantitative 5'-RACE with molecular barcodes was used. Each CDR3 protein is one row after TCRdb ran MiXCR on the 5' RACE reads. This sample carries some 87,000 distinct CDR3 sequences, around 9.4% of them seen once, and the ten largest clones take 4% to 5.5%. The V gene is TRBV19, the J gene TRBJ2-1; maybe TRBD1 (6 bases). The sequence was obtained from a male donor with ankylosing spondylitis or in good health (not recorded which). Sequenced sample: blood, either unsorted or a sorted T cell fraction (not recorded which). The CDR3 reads CASSGGQTFYNEQFF. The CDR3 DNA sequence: TGTGCCAGTAGTGGCGGACAGACATTCTACAATGAGCAGTTCTTC.